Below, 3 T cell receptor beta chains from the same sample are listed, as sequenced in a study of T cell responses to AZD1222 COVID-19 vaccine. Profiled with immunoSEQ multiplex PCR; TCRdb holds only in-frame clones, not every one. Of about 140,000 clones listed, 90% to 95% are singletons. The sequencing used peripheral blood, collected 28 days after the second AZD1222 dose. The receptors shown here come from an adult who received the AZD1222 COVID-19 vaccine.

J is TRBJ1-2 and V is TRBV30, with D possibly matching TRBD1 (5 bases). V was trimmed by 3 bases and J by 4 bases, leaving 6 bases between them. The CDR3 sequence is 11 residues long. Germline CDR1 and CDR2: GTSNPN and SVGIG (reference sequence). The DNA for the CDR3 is TGTGCCTGGAGGACAGCCTATGGCTACACCTTC. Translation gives CAWRTAYGYTF.

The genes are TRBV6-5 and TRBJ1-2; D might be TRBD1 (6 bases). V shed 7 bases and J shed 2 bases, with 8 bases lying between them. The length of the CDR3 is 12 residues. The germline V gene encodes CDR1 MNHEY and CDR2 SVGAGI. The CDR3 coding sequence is TGTGCCAGCACCGACAGGAACTATGGCTACACCTTC. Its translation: CASTDRNYGYTF.

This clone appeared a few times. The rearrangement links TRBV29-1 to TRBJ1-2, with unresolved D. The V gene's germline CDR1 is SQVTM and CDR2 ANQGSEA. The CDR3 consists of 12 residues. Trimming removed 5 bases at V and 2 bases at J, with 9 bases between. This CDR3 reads CSVSAHNYGYTF. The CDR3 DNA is TGCAGCGTTAGCGCCCACAACTATGGCTACACCTTC.